This T cell receptor beta chain comes out of a study of blood T cell repertoires in COVID-19. The germline CDR1 and CDR2 sequences are MNHEY and SMNVEV (reference sequence). The CDR3 runs 14 residues. Trimming cost V 4 bases and J 5 bases, with 14 bases left between them. Sequencing was performed with immunoSEQ multiplex PCR; in TCRdb, only in-frame clones are kept and a portion is missing. The sample contains approximately 220,000 clones, roughly 80% of which appear only once. The sequenced sample consisted of peripheral blood. The sequence was collected from a woman older than 75 with acute or convalescent COVID-19. V is TRBV27 and J is TRBJ2-5, with D unclear. The chain's CDR3 is CASSYSAILETQYF. CDR3 DNA: TGTGCCAGCAGTTATAGTGCGATCTTGGAGACCCAGTACTTC.